This paragraph covers one T cell receptor (beta chain) sequence. From germline, CDR1 is SGHNT and CDR2 YYREEE (reference sequence). The CDR3 extends over 13 amino acids. V was cut by 4 bases and J by 8 bases, with 13 bases left in between. The data belong to a study of OX40 agonist ivuxolimab in advanced cancers. Study in general: The dose-escalation cohort had hepatocellular carcinoma, melanoma, renal cell or head and neck cancer. Averaging about 60 years in age, with a range of roughly 23 to 80, the cohort was 65% to 90% male.

The assay was immunoSEQ multiplex PCR, and TCRdb's table has in-frame clones only and misses some. This sample has tens of thousands of clones; more than 90% occur once, and the top ten carry about 6.6%. The sequence derives from an adult with an advanced solid tumor such as melanoma, head and neck, liver or kidney cancer. The V call is TRBV5-4, the J call TRBJ2-1; D is uncertain. The source was CD4+ or CD8+ T cells sorted from blood, collected in a trial of the OX40 agonist ivuxolimab. Written as DNA, the CDR3 is TGTGCCAGCAGCACGGACCGAGGCGATGAGCAGTTCTTC. Encoded protein: CASSTDRGDEQFF.